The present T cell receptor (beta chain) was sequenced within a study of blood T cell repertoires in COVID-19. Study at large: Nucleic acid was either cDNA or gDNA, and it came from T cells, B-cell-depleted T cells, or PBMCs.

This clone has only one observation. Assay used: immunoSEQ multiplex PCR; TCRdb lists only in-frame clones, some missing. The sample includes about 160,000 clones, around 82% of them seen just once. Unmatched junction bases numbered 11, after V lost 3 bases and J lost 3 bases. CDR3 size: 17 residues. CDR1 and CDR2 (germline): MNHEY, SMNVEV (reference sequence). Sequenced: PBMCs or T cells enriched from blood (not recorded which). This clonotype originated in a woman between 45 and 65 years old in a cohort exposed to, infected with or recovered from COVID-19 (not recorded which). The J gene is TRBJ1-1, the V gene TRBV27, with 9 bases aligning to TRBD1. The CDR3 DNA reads TGTGCCAGCAGTTTTTTACAGGGGGCGCGGATGGACACTGAAGCTTTCTTT. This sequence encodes CASSFLQGARMDTEAFF.